This TCR beta chain comes out of a study of brain T cells in children with intractable seizures. Clones were read by immunoSEQ multiplex PCR, and TCRdb kept only the in-frame ones, dropping some. The sample lists about 80,000 clones, about 90% occurring once. The CDR3 is 12 amino acids. Germline V gene lookup returns CDR1 SGHTA and CDR2 FQGTGA. The ends were cut back, 5 bases at V and 3 bases at J, with 6 bases in the middle. The input for sequencing was peripheral blood, taken at surgery. The receptor was isolated from a girl aged 2 to 9 with Rasmussen encephalitis and intractable seizures. The V call is TRBV7-3, the J call TRBJ2-3; D unclear. The CDR3 nucleotides are TGTGCCAGCAGCCCCGGGACAGATACGCAGTATTTT. Amino acid sequence: CASSPGTDTQYF.